This T cell receptor (beta chain) was captured by sequencing in a study of T cell responses to AZD1222 COVID-19 vaccine. Turning to the study itself: Analysis merged second doses at about 4 or about 12 weeks. General observations from the study: Donors skewed white British and female; clonal diversity was possibly underestimated. Spike-specific TCR breadth and depth went up after people got two AZD1222 doses. Variant regions that are unmutated are reportedly the target of nearly half of spike-specific TCRs.

TCRdb keeps only in-frame clones here, not all; method: immunoSEQ multiplex PCR. The table shows tens of thousands of clones, with approximately 89% occurring only once. With respect to this clone: Its target is not known.

The length of the CDR3 is 15 residues. The J segment lost 7 bases and the V segment lost 7 bases, leaving 10 bases of the junction unmatched. Germline CDR1 is MDHEN and CDR2 is SYDVKM. Source: peripheral blood, taken on day 0 of AZD1222 vaccination. The receptor comes from an adult in good health. The V call is TRBV28, the J call TRBJ1-5; TRBD1 matches 10 bases. The CDR3 bases are TGTGCCAGCACCCCTCGGGGGACAGGGGACCAGCCCCAGCATTTT. Translating gives CASTPRGTGDQPQHF.